This T cell receptor beta chain was sequenced for a study of tumor and adjacent non-tumor tissue in lung cancer. In the study overall: Patients were aged about 31 to 85, 9 to 10 men and 4 to 6 women, stage I to III.

No cell sorting was done before RNA was extracted from the tissue. This non-tumor lung sample came from over 3 cm beyond the tumor edge. A word on this clonotype: The junction shows a germline mismatch at one end, possibly a read error.

This CDR3 contains 16 residues. Per germline, CDR1 KGHDR and CDR2 SFDVKD. Three rounds of nested PCR, following a modified ARM-PCR protocol, produced the TCRbeta library. Each CDR3 protein gets one entry after TCRdb re-called the multiplex PCR reads with MiXCR. The sample includes 100,000 or so distinct CDR3 sequences, about 60% of them seen just once. The sample comprised distant non-tumor lung tissue. This chain joins TRBV24-1 and TRBJ2-1; 7 nucleotides align to TRBD2. The receptor's source is a man between 25 and 39 years old with non-small cell lung cancer. CDR3 sequence: CAISDLGTIGGNEQFF. The CDR3 nucleotides are TGTGCCATCAGTGATTTGGGGACTATCGGGGGCAATGAGCAGTTCTTC.